This paragraph covers one T cell receptor (beta chain) sequence. The antigen is unknown. This sample stems from a study of STAT5B mutations in CD4+ large granular lymphocyte leukemia. Study-wide results and caveats: Top patient clones used TRBV06 genes more often: 8/27 versus 2/35 in controls.

TCRdb keeps only in-frame clones here, not all; method: immunoSEQ multiplex PCR. The top ten hold more than 6% of the sample, which has 30,000 to 35,000 clones, 76% seen once. This CDR3 is 14 amino acids long. Trimming took 2 bases from V and 1 from J, leaving 7 bases between them. CDR1 is KGHSH and CDR2 is LQKENI in the germline V gene. The chain couples TRBV18 to TRBJ2-3; D remains ambiguous. The sample was CD4+ T cells from blood buffy coats. The TCR originated in a human donor in good health. The CDR3 spells CASSPNRGTDTQYF. In DNA form, the CDR3 reads TGTGCCAGCTCACCAAACCGAGGCACAGATACGCAGTATTTT.